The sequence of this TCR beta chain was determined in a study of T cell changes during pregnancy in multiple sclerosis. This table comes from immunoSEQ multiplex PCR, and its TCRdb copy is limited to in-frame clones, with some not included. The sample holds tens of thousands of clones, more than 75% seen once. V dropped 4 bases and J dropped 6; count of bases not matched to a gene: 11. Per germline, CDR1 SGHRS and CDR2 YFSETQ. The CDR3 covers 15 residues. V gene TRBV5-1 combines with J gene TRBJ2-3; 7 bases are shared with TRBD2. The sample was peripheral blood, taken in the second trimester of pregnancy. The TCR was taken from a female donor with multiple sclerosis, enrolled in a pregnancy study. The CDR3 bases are TGCGCCAGCAGCCGCGGGGGAATAGAAGGCGATACGCAGTATTTT. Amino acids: CASSRGGIEGDTQYF.